This section outlines one T cell receptor beta chain sequence together with its context. The antigen remains unidentified. This specimen comes from a study of T cell responses to AZD1222 COVID-19 vaccine. Regarding the study as a whole: Spike-spanning, vaccine-associated CD4 TCRs were dominant at 160-218 and 743-854. Donors were mostly white British, more females; clonal diversity possibly underestimated.

Data came from immunoSEQ multiplex PCR; TCRdb stores just in-frame clones and leaves some out. The sample has some 200,000 clones, approximately 94% seen once; the top ten hold around 1.7%. The V end was cut by 9 bases, the J end by 5 bases, with 10 bases between. CDR3 length: 12 amino acids. This clonotype originated in an adult who received the MenACWY meningococcal vaccine as a control. The chain has TRBV12-3 or TRBV12-4 and TRBJ2-2, with a possible D match to TRBD2 (6 bases). The specimen was peripheral blood, collected 28 days after the second dose of the MenACWY control vaccine. CDR3 protein: CASVAATGELFF. CDR3 nucleotide sequence: TGTGCCAGTGTAGCGGCTACCGGGGAGCTGTTTTTT.